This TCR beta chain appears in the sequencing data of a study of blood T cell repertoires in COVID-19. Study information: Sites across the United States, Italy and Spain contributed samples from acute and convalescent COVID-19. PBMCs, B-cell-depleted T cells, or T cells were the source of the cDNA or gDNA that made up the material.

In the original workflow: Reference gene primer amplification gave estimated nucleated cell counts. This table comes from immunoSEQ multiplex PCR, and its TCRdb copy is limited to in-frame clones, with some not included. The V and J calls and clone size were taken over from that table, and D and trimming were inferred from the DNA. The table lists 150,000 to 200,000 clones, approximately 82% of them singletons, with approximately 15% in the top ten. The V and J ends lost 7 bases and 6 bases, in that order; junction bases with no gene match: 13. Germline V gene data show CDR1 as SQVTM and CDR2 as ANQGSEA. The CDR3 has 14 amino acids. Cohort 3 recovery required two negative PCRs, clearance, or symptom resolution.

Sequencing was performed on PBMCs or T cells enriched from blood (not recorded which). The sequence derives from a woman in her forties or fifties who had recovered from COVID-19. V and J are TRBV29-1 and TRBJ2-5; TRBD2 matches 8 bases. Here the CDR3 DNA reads TGCAGCGCCGGGCTCGGGACTAGGGGCAAGACCCAGTACTTC. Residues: CSAGLGTRGKTQYF.